These T cell receptor beta chains were read from a single sample in a study of blood T cell repertoires in COVID-19. The table came from immunoSEQ multiplex PCR; TCRdb's copy has only in-frame clones and leaves some out. The sample records roughly 77,000 clones, roughly 78% being singletons. The specimen was peripheral blood. The receptors originated from a man between 60 and 75 years old with active or convalescent COVID-19. Each CDR3 is given with its conserved first and last residue. The order of the fields is V gene, D gene, J gene, clone size, CDR3 protein, CDR3 DNA. D genes are given only for firm matches. Clone size is stated in some rows and not others, as once, few, many or a class when expanded.

TRBV6-5	NA	TRBJ1-6	few	CASSAEGSSPLHF	TGTGCCAGCAGCGCGGAGGGTTCTTCACCCCTCCACTTT
TRBV11-2	NA	TRBJ1-1	NA	CASSLEGDRGTEAFF	TGTGCCAGCAGCTTAGAAGGGGATAGGGGCACTGAAGCTTTCTTT
TRBV4-3	TRBD2	TRBJ2-5	NA	CASSQGAGAQGETQYF	TGCGCCAGCAGCCAAGGAGCGGGGGCGCAGGGAGAGACCCAGTACTTC
TRBV27	NA	TRBJ2-1	NA	CASRGGGFYNEQFF	TGTGCCAGCAGAGGCGGGGGCTTCTACAATGAGCAGTTCTTC
TRBV2	TRBD2	TRBJ2-5	NA	CASSSWSASGAETQYF	TGTGCCAGCAGTTCCTGGTCGGCTAGCGGGGCGGAGACCCAGTACTTC
TRBV19	TRBD2	TRBJ2-4	NA	CASSLYSGGLAKNIQYF	TGTGCCAGTAGTTTATACTCGGGGGGGCTCGCCAAAAACATTCAGTACTTC
TRBV10-3	TRBD1	TRBJ2-7	NA	CAIRKDRGSSYEQYF	TGTGCCATCAGAAAGGACAGGGGATCCTCCTACGAGCAGTACTTC
TRBV4-1	TRBD1	TRBJ1-4	NA	CASSQSPGTGFSANEKLFF	TGCGCCAGCAGCCAATCTCCCGGGACAGGGTTCAGTGCTAATGAAAAACTGTTTTTT
TRBV5-1	TRBD2	TRBJ2-2	NA	CASSALAGGVTGELFF	TGCGCCAGCAGCGCCCTAGCGGGGGGAGTCACCGGGGAGCTGTTTTTT
TRBV24-1	NA	TRBJ2-5	NA	CASGAEGTQYF	TGTGCCAGCGGGGCCGAAGGGACCCAGTACTTC
TRBV6-6	NA	TRBJ2-2	NA	CASSSRDLKGPEELFF	TGTGCCAGCAGTTCCCGGGACTTGAAGGGGCCAGAGGAGCTGTTTTTT
TRBV3-1/TRBV3-2	NA	TRBJ2-1	NA	CASSQDRGSEFF	TGTGCCAGCAGCCAAGATAGGGGGTCGGAGTTCTTC
TRBV3-1/TRBV3-2	NA	TRBJ2-4	few	CASSHGFSGVAKNIQYF	TGTGCCAGCAGCCATGGGTTTAGCGGTGTAGCCAAAAACATTCAGTACTTC
TRBV21-1	NA	TRBJ1-6	NA	CASKGDMTPLHF	TGTGCCAGCAAGGGAGATATGACACCCCTCCACTTT
TRBV6-5	NA	TRBJ1-1	NA	CASSYSVGAQSTEAFF	TGTGCCAGCAGTTACTCGGTGGGGGCGCAGAGCACTGAAGCTTTCTTT
TRBV6-2/TRBV6-3	TRBD2	TRBJ2-1	NA	CASSYLGGGAGEQFF	TGTGCCAGCAGTTATCTTGGCGGGGGGGCCGGGGAGCAGTTCTTC
TRBV6-1	NA	TRBJ1-5	NA	CASSERESTYQPQHF	TGTGCCAGCAGTGAAAGAGAAAGTACTTATCAGCCCCAGCATTTT
TRBV6-2/TRBV6-3	NA	TRBJ1-4	NA	CASGSTTNEKLFF	TGTGCCAGCGGTTCCACAACTAATGAAAAACTGTTTTTT
TRBV27	TRBD2	TRBJ2-5	NA	CASSLTSGQETQYF	TGTGCCAGCAGTTTGACTAGCGGGCAAGAGACCCAGTACTTC
TRBV9	NA	TRBJ2-1	few	CASSSRDIVNEQFF	TGTGCCAGCAGCAGCCGGGACATTGTCAATGAGCAGTTCTTC
TRBV19	NA	TRBJ1-2	NA	CASSNGQQSFGYTF	TGTGCCAGTAGTAACGGACAGCAGTCATTTGGCTACACCTTC
TRBV7-6	TRBD2	TRBJ2-7	NA	CASSLDVTSAGSYEQYF	TGTGCCAGCAGCTTAGATGTGACTAGCGCAGGCTCCTACGAGCAGTACTTC
TRBV7-2	TRBD1	TRBJ2-1	NA	CASSRTGGALYNEQFF	TGTGCCAGCAGCAGAACAGGGGGCGCGCTCTACAATGAGCAGTTCTTC